This T cell receptor (beta chain) was obtained from a study of blood T cells in healthy people across ages. V shed 2 bases and J 5 bases; nucleotides not matched to a gene: 3. The germline gives CDR1 SGHTA, CDR2 FQGNSA. The CDR3 contains 15 residues. Combining a sample-barcoded 5' primer with a J-beta primer mix, a second PCR ran for 7 to 11 cycles. MiXCR was run by TCRdb on the 5' RACE reads, yielding one entry per CDR3 protein. The table records about 1.1 million distinct CDR3 sequences, 35% to 40% of them present only once. Study-wide findings and caveats: Naive T cell percentage by flow cytometry tracked strongly with beta diversity.

Healthy Caucasians from Russia aged about 6 to 90 served as donors. Per sample, a minimum of 6.5 million PBMCs were isolated. This clonotype has at least ten counts. Its cognate antigen is unknown. The chain uses TRBV7-2 and TRBJ2-3; 11 bases align to TRBD1. The sequence was obtained from a man aged 18 to 30 in good health. The sequenced sample was blood. The CDR3 spells CASSLTGQGGDTQYF. The CDR3, as DNA: TGTGCCAGCAGCTTAACGGGACAGGGGGGAGATACGCAGTATTTT.